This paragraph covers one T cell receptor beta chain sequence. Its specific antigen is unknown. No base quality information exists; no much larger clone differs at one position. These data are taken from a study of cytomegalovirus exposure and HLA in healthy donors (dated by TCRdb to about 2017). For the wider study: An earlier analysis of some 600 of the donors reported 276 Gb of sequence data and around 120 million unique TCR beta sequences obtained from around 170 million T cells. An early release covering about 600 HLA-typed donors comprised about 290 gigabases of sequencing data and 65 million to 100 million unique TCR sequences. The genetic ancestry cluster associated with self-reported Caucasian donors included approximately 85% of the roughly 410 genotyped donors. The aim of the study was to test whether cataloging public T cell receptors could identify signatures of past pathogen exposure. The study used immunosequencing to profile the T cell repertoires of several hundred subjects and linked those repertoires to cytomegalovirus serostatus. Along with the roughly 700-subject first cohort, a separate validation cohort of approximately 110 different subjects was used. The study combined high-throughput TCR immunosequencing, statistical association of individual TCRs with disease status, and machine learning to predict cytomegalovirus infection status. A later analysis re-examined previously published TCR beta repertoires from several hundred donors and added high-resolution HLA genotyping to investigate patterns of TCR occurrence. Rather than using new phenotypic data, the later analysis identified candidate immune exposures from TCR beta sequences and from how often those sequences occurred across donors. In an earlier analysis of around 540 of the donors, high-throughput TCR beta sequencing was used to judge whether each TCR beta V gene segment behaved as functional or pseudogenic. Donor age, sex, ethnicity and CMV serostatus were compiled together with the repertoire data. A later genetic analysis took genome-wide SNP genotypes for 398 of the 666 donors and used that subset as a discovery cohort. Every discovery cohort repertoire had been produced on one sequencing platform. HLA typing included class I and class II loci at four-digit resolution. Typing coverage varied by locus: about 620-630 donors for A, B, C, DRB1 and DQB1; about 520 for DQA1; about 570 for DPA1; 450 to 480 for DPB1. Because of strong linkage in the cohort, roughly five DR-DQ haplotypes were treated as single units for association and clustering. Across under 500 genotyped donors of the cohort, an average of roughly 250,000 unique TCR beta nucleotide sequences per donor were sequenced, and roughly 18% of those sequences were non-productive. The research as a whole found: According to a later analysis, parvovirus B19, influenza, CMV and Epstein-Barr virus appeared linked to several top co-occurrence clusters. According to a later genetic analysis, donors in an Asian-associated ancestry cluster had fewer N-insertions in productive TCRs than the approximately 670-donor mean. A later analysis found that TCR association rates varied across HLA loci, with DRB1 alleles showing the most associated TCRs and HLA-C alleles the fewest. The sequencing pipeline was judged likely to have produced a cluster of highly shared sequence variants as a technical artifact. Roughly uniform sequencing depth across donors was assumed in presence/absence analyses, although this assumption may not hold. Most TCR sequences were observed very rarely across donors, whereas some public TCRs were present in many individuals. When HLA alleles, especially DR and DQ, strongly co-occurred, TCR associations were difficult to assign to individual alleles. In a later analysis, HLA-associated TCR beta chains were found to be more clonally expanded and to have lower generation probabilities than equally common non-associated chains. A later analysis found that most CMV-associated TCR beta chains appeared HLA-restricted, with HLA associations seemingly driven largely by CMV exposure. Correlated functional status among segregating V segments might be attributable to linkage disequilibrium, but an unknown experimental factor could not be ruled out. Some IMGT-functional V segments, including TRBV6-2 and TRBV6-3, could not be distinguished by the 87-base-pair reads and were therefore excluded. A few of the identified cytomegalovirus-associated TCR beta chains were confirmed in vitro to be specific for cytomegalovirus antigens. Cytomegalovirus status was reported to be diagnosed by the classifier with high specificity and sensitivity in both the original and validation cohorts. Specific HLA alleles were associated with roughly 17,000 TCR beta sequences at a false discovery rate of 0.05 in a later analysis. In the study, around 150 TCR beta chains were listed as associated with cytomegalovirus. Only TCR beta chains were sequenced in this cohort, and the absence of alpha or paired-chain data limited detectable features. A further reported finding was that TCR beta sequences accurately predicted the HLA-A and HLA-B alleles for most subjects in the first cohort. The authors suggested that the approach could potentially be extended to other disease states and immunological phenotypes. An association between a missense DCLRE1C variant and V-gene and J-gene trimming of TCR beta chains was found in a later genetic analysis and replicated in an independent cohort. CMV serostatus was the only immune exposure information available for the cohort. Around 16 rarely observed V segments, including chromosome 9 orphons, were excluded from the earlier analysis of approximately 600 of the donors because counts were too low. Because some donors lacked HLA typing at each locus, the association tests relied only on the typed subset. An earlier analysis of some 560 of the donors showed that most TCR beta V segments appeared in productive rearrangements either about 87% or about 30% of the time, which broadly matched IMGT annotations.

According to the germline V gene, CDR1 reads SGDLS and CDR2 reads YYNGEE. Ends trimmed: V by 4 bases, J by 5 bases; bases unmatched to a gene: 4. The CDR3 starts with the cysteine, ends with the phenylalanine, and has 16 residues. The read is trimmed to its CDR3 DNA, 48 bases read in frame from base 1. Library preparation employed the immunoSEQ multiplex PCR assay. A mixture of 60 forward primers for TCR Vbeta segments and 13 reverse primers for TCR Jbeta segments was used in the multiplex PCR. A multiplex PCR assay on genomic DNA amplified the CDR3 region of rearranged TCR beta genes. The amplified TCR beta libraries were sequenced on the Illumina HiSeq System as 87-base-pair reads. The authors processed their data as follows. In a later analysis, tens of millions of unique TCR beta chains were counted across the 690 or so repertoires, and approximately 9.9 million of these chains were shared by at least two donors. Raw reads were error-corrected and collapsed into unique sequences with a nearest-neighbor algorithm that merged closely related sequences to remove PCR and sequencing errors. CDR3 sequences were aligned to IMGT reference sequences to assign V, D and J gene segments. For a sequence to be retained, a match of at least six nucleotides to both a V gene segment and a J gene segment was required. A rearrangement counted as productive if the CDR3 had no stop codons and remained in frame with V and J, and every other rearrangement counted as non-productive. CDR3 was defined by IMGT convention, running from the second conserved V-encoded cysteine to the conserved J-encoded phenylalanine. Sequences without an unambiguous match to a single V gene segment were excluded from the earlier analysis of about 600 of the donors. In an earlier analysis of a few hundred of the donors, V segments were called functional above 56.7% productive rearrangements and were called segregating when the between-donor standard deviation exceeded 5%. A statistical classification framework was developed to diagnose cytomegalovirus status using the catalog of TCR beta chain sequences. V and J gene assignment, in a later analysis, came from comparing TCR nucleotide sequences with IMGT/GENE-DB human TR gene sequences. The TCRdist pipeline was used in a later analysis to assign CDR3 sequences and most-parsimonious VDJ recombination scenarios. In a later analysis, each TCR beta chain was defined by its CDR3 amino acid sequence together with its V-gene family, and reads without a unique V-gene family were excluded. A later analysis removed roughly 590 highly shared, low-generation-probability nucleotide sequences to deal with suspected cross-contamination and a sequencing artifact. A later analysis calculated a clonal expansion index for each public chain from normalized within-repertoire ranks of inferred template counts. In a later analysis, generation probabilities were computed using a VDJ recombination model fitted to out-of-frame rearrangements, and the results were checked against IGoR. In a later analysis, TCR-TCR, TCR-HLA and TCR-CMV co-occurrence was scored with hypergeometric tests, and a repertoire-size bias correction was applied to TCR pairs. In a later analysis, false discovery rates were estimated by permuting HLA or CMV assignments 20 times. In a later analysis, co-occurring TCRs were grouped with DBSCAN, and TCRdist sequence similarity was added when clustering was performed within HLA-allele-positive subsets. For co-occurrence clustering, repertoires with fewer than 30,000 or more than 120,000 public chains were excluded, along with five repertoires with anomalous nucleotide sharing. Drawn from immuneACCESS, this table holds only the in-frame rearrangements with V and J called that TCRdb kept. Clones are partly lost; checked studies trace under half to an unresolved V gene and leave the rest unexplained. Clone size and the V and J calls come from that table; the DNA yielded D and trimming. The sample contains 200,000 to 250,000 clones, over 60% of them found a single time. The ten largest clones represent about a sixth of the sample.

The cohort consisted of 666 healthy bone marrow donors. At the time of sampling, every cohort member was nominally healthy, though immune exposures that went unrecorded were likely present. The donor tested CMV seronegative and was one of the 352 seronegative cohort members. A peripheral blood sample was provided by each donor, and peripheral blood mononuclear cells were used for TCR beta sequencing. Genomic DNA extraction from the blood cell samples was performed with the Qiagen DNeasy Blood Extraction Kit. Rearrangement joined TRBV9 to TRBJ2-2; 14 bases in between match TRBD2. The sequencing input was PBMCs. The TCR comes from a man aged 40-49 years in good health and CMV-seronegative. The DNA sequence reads TGTGCCAGCAGCCCCGGACTAGCGGGAGGAACCGGGGAGCTGTTTTTT. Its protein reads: CASSPGLAGGTGELFF.